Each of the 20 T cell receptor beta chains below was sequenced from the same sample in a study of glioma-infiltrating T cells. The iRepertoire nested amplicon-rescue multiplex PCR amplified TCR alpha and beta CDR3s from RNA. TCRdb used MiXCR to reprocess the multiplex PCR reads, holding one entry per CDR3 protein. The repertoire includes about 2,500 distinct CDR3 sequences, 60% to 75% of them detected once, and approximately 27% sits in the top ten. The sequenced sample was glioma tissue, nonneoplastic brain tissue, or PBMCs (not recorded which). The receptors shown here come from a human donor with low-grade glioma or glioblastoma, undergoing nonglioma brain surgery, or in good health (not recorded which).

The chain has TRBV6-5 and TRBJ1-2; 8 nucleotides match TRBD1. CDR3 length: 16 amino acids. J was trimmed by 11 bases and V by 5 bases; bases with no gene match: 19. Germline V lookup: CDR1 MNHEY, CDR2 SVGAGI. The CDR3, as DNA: TGTGCCAGCAGTGCGAGTCCGGGACAGGACTTCTATAGATACACCTTC. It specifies CASSASPGQDFYRYTF.

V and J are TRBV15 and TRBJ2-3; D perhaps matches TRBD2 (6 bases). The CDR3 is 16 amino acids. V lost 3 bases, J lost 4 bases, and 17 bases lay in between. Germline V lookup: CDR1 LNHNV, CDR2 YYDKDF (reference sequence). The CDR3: CATSSQEGPSADTQYF. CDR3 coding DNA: TGTGCCACCAGCAGCCAAGAGGGACCTAGCGCAGATACGCAGTATTTT.

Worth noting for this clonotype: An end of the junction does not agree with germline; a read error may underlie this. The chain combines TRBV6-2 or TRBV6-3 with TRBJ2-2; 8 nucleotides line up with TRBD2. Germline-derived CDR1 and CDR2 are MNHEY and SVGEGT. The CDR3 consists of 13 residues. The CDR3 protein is CATSGGATGELSF. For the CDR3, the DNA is TGTGCCACCAGCGGGGGAGCCACCGGGGAGCTGTCTTTT.

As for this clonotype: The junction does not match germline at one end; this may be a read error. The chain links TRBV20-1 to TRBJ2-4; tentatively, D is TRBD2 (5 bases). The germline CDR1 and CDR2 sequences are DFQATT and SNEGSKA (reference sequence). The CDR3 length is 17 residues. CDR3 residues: CSARDHVNQLAKSTQYF. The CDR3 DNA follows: TGTAGTGCTAGAGATCATGTCAATCAGCTAGCCAAAAGCACTCAGTACTTC.

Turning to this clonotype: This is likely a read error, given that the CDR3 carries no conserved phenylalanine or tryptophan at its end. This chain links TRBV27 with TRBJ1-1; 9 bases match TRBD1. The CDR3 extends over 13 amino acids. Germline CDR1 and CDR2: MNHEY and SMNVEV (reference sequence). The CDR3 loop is CASGGTGRTEAFV. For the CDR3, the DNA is TGTGCCAGCGGGGGGACAGGGAGGACTGAGGCTTTCGTT.

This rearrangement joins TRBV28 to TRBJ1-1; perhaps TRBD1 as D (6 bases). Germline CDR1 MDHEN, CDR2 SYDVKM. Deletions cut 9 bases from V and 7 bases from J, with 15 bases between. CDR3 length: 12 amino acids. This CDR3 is CASEPTGLEAFF. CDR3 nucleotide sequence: TGTGCCAGTGAGCCGACAGGCCTTGAAGCTTTCTTT.

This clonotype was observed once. CDR3 bases: TGTGCCTGCTGTACCATTATCCCTGAAGCTTTCTTT. It translates to CACCTIIPEAFF. This chain joins TRBV6-5 and TRBJ1-1; D is undetermined. CDR1 and CDR2 from the germline V gene are MNHEY and SVGAGI. This CDR3 is built from 12 residues. The V and J ends lost 11 bases and 6 bases respectively, with 16 bases between them.

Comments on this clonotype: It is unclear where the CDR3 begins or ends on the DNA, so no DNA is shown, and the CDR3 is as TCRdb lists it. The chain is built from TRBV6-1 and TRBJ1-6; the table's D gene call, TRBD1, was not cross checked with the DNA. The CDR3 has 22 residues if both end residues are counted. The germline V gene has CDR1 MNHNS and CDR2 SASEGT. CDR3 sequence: CASSFYICSSQNRDRGDSPLHF.

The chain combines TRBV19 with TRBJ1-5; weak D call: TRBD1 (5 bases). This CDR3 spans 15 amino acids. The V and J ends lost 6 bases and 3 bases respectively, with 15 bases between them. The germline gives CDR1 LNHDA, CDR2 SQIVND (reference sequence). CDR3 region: CASSVGLVDNQPQHF. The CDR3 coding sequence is TGTGCCAGTAGCGTGGGGCTCGTAGACAATCAGCCCCAGCATTTT.

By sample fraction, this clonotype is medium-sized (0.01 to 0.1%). CDR3 nucleotide sequence: TGTGCCAGTAGTATAAGCCCGGGACAAGGGAGCGATACGCAGTATTTT. Translation: CASSISPGQGSDTQYF. The rearrangement uses TRBV19 and TRBJ2-3; a weak D match, TRBD1 (6 bases). Trimming took 2 bases from V and 6 from J, leaving 18 bases between them. Germline assignment: CDR1 LNHDA and CDR2 SQIVND (reference sequence). The length of the CDR3 is 16 residues.

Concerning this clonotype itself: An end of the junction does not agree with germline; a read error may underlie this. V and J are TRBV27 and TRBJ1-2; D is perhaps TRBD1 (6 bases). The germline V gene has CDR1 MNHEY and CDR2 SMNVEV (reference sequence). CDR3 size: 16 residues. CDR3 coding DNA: TGTTCCAGCAGGGGATCACATTCAGGGGTAGGATCTGGCTACACCTTC. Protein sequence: CSSRGSHSGVGSGYTF.

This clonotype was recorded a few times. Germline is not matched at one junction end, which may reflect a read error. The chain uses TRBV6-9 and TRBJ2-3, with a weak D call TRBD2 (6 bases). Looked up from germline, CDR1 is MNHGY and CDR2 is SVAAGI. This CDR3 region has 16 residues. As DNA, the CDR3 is TGTGCCAGCAGTCTTTCGACTAACGGGGGAACAGATACGCAGTATTTC. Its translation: CASSLSTNGGTDTQYF.

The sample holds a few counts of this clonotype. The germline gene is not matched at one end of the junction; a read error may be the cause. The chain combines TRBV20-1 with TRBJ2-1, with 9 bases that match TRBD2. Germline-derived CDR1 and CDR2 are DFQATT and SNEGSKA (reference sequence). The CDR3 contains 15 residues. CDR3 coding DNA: TGCAGGGCTAGCGTGCCAGCGGGGGGCGGGAATGAGCAGTTCTTC. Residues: CRASVPAGGGNEQFF.

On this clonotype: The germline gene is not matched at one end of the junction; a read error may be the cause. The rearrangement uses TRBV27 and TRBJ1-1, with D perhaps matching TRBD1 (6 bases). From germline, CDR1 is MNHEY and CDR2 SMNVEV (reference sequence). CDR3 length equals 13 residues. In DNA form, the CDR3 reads TGTGTCAGCGGGGAGACAGGTAGGACCGAAGCTTTCTTT. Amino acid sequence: CVSGETGRTEAFF.

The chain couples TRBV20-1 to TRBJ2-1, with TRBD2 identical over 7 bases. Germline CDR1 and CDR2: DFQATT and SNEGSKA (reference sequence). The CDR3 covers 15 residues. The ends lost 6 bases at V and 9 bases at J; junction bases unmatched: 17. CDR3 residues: CSASSNGLVGVEQFF. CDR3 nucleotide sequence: TGCAGTGCCAGCAGCAACGGACTAGTCGGGGTTGAGCAGTTCTTC.

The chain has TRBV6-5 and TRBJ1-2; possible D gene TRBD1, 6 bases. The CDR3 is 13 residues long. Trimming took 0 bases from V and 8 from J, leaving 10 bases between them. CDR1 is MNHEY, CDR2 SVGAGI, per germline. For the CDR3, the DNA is TGTGCCAGCAGTTACTCGGACAGTGAAGGCTACACCTTC. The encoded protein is CASSYSDSEGYTF.

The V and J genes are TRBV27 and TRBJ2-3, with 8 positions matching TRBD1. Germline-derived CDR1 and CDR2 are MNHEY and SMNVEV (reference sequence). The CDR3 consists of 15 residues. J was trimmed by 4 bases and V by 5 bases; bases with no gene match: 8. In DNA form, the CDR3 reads TGTGCCAGCAGTGGCGATTGGACAGGGCCAGATACGCAGTATTTT. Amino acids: CASSGDWTGPDTQYF.

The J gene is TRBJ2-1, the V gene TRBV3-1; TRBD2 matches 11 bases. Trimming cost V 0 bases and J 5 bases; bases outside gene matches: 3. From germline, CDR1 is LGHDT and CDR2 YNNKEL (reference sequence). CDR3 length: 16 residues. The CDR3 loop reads CASSQEGGLADNEQFF. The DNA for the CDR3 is TGTGCCAGCAGCCAAGAGGGGGGACTAGCGGACAATGAGCAGTTCTTC.

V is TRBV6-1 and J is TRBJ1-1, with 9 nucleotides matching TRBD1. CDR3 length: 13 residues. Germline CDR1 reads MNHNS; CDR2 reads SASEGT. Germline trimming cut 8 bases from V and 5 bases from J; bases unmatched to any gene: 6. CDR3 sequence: CASGTGRKTEAFF. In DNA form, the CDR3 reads TGTGCCAGCGGGACAGGGAGGAAAACTGAAGCTTTCTTT.

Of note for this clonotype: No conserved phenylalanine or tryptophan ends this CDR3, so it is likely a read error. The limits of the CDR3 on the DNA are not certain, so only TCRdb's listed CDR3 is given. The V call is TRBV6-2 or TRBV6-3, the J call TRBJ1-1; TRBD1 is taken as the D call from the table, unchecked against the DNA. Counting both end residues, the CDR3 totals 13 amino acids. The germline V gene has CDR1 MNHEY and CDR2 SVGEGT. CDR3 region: CATQGSGSTEALL.